This T cell receptor beta chain came from a study of human T cells and chemical hapten exposure. CDR1 is DFQATT and CDR2 is SNEGSKA in the germline V gene (reference sequence). The V and J ends lost 3 bases and 0 bases respectively, with 9 bases between them. This CDR3 contains 13 residues. TCRdb ran MiXCR on the RACE reads and lists one entry per CDR3 protein. The top ten hold about 1.2% of the sample, which has 250,000 or so distinct CDR3 sequences, roughly 7.7% seen once. Time point meaning: pre-sensitization, week 0. Treatment noted: therapeutic diphenylcyclopropenone sensitization with weekly scalp DPC.

This chain connects TRBV20-1 to TRBJ2-7; perhaps D is TRBD1 or TRBD2 (5 bases each). The sequences come from whole blood, collected in connection with sensitization to the hapten diphenylcyclopropenone (DPC). The sequence was collected from a man younger than 35 with alopecia areata. Some clones in this sample may be carry-over from other donors' samples. This CDR3 reads CSASRGASYEQYF. The CDR3 coding sequence is TGCAGTGCTAGTCGAGGGGCCTCCTACGAGCAGTACTTC.